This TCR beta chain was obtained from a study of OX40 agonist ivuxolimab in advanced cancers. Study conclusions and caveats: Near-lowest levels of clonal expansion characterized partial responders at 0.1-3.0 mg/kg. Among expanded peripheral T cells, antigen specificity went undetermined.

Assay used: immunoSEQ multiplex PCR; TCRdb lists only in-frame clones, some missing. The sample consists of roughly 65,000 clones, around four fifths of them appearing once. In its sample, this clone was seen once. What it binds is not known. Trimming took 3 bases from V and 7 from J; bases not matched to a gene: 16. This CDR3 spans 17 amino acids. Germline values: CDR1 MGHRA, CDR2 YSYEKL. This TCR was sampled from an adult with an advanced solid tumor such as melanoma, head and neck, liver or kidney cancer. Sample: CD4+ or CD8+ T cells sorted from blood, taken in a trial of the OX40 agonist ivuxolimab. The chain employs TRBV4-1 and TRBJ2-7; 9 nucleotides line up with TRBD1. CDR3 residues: CASSQSRFGTGMREQYF. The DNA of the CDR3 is TGCGCCAGCAGCCAGTCTAGATTCGGGACAGGGATGCGGGAGCAGTACTTC.